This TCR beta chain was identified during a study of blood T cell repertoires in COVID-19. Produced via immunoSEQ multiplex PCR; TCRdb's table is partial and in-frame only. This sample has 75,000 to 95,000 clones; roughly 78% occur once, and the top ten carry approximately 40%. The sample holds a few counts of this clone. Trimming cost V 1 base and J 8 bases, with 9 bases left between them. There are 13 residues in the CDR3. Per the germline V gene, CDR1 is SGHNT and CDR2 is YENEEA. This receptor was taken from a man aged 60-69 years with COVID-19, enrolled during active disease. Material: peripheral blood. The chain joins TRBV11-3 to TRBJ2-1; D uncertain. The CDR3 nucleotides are TGTGCCAGCAGCTTAGGGCCCATGGATGAGCAGTTCTTC. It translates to CASSLGPMDEQFF.